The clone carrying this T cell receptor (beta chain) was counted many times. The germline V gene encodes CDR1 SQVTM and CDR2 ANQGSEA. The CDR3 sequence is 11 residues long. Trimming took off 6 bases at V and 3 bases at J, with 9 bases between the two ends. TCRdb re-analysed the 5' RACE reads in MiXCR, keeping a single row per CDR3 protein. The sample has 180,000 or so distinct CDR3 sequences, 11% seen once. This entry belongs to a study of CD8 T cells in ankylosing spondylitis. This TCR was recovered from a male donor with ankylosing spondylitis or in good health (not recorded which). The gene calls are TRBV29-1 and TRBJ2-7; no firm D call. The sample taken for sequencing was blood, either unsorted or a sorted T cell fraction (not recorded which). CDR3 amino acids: CSVAAGYEQYF. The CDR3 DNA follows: TGCAGCGTGGCGGCTGGCTACGAGCAGTACTTC.